These 18 T cell receptor beta chains were sequenced from one sample in a study of molecular identifiers for immune sequencing clone quantification. TCRdb reanalysed the PCR reads using MiXCR and keeps one entry per CDR3 protein. This repertoire shows 300,000 to 400,000 distinct CDR3 sequences, around 21% found once; its top ten account for roughly 0.8%. Source material: naive CD8+ T cells from blood, with Jurkat cell RNA spiked in. Noted subset: FACS-sorted CD8+CD4-CCR7+CD45RA+ naive T cells. Every receptor here comes from a human donor in good health. Some libraries in this study had Jurkat cell RNA spiked in.

This clonotype was counted at least ten times. This chain connects TRBV28 to TRBJ1-1; D call uncertain. Germline V gives CDR1 MDHEN, CDR2 SYDVKM. CDR3 length: 14 amino acids. V lost 4 bases and J 3 bases, leaving 12 bases between the germline ends. The CDR3, as DNA: TGTGCCAGCAGTTACGATAGGACGTACACTGAAGCTTTCTTT. Translated: CASSYDRTYTEAFF.

This clonotype has at least ten counts. The V and J genes are TRBV6-2 or TRBV6-3 and TRBJ2-2, with 13 nucleotides matching TRBD2. Germline trimming cut 6 bases from V and 7 bases from J; bases unmatched to any gene: 8. This CDR3 has 16 amino acids. In germline, CDR1 is MNHEY, CDR2 SVGEGT. CDR3 in amino acids: CASSPGLAGPHGELFF. The CDR3 DNA reads as TGTGCCAGCAGCCCGGGACTAGCGGGACCTCACGGGGAGCTGTTTTTT.

This clonotype came up many times. V usage is TRBV4-2 and J usage is TRBJ2-7; 9 bases line up with TRBD2. Germline V gene sequence: CDR1 LGHNA, CDR2 YNFKEQ. V lost 4 bases, J lost 4 bases, and 8 bases stayed unmatched. The CDR3 sequence is 15 residues long. DNA for the CDR3: TGTGCCAGCAGCCCCCGGGTAGCGGGAGTTTACGAGCAGTACTTC. Translating gives CASSPRVAGVYEQYF.

The table lists this clonotype with many counts. The chain combines TRBV13 with TRBJ1-1; no definite D call. The CDR3 totals 12 residues. Trimming stripped 3 bases from V and 7 bases from J, with 9 bases between. Germline values: CDR1 PRHDT, CDR2 FYEKMQ (reference sequence). As DNA, the CDR3 is TGTGCCAGCAGCTTTGTGTCAGATGAAGCTTTCTTT. Protein product: CASSFVSDEAFF.

This clonotype was found a few times. The V call is TRBV15, the J call TRBJ1-5; D gene unclear. Germline V lookup: CDR1 LNHNV, CDR2 YYDKDF (reference sequence). This CDR3 has 15 residues. V lost 1 base and J lost 0, with 7 bases in between. CDR3 loop: CATSRGRSSNQPQHF. The CDR3 DNA follows: TGTGCCACCAGCAGAGGACGGAGTAGCAATCAGCCCCAGCATTTT.

This clonotype was seen at least ten times. The chain joins TRBV20-1 to TRBJ2-7; TRBD1 matches 8 bases. Trimming took 5 bases from V and 4 from J; bases not matched to a gene: 7. The CDR3 covers 13 residues. CDR1 and CDR2 (germline): DFQATT, SNEGSKA (reference sequence). As DNA, the CDR3 is TGCAGTGCTCGATTGACAGGGGTGTACGAGCAGTACTTC. Translating gives CSARLTGVYEQYF.

This clonotype was recorded at least ten times. The gene calls are TRBV14 and TRBJ2-1; D gene uncertain. The CDR3 sequence is 11 residues long. From germline, CDR1 is SGHDN and CDR2 FVKESK. Deletions cut 5 bases from V and 10 bases from J, with 9 bases between. CDR3 amino acids: CASSTSQEQFF. CDR3 in DNA: TGTGCCAGCAGCACATCCCAGGAGCAGTTCTTC. The full variable domain, its missing parts supplied by reference TRBV14 and TRBJ2-1, is EAGVTQFPSHSVIEKGQTVTLRCDPISGHDNLYWYRRVMGKEIKFLLHFVKESKQDESGMPNNRFLAERTGGTYSTLKVQPAELEDSGVYFCASSTSQEQFFGPGTRLTVL.

As regards this clonotype: One end of the junction fails to match germline, which may point to a read error. The rearrangement joins TRBV13 to TRBJ2-6; the D gene is possibly TRBD1 (5 bases). The CDR3 sequence is 16 residues long. From germline, CDR1 is PRHDT and CDR2 FYEKMQ (reference sequence). In DNA, the CDR3 is TGTGTCAGCAGTGTTGACAGAAACTCTGGGGCCAACGTCCTGACTTTC. Protein: CVSSVDRNSGANVLTF.

A word on this clonotype: A single base separates this from a much larger clone, so it may be a read error. V gene TRBV4-1 combines with J gene TRBJ1-4, with D perhaps TRBD1 (6 bases). This CDR3 is built from 17 residues. The germline V gene has CDR1 MGHRA and CDR2 YSYEKL. Trimming took 1 base from V and 2 from J, leaving 14 bases between them. In nucleotides, the CDR3 is TGCGCCAGCAGCCAAGGGGGGCGCGGGGGGACTAATGAAAAACTGTTTTTT. It specifies CASSQGGRGGTNEKLFF.

The table lists this clonotype with many counts. The chain is built from TRBV5-1 and TRBJ2-7; 7 bases map to TRBD2. This CDR3 region has 14 residues. The germline V gene encodes CDR1 SGHRS and CDR2 YFSETQ. Losses at the gene ends were 6 bases for V and 2 bases for J; bases not matched to a gene: 8. The DNA of the CDR3 is TGCGCCAGCACCCCCGGGGGGTCTGCCTACGAGCAGTACTTC. This codes for CASTPGGSAYEQYF. Variable domain in full (rest from reference TRBV5-1 and TRBJ2-7): KAGVTQTPRYLIKTRGQQVTLSCSPISGHRSVSWYQQTPGQGLQFLFEYFSETQRNKGNFPGRFSGRQFSNSRSEMNVSTLELGDSALYLCASTPGGSAYEQYFGPGTRLTVT.

This clonotype was recorded at least ten times. The CDR3 bases are TGCGCCAGCAGCCCGGACAGGAGACATGAAAAACTGTTTTTT. Translation gives CASSPDRRHEKLFF. The chain couples TRBV4-3 to TRBJ1-4, with 7 bases that match TRBD1. The CDR3 length is 14 residues. In germline, CDR1 is LGHNA, CDR2 YSLEER. J gave up 6 bases and V 4 bases, and 5 bases lay outside the gene matches.

This chain uses TRBV4-3 with TRBJ2-5, with D perhaps matching TRBD2 (6 bases). CDR1 is LGHNA, CDR2 YSLEER, per germline. The CDR3 covers 17 residues. Trimming cost V 2 bases and J 2 bases, with 18 bases left between them. CDR3 bases: TGCGCCAGCAGCCAATCGAGGGACTTTTCAACTCAAGAGACCCAGTACTTC. Translation: CASSQSRDFSTQETQYF.

V and J are TRBV6-2 or TRBV6-3 and TRBJ1-5; 8 nucleotides match TRBD1. The CDR3 length is 15 residues. Germline V CDR1 and CDR2: MNHEY, SVGEGT. V gave up 0 bases and J gave up 5 bases; unmatched junction bases: 3. For the CDR3, the DNA is TGTGCCAGCAGTTACTCGGACAGGGCCGATCAGCCCCAGCATTTT. Translating gives CASSYSDRADQPQHF.

This clonotype was seen repeatedly, ten times or more. The CDR3 region is CASSPLAGEGAGELFF. The CDR3 DNA sequence: TGTGCCAGCAGCCCTCTAGCGGGAGAAGGTGCCGGGGAGCTGTTTTTT. This rearrangement joins TRBV4-2 to TRBJ2-2; 10 bases map to TRBD2. The CDR3 totals 16 residues. V shed 4 bases, J shed 6 bases, and the junction held 8 bases outside the gene matches. CDR1 LGHNA and CDR2 YNFKEQ come from the germline V gene.

Note on this clonotype: Because it lacks the conserved phenylalanine or tryptophan at the end, this CDR3 is likely a read error. The chain has TRBV18 and TRBJ1-2, with a possible D match to TRBD1 (6 bases). Germline V lookup: CDR1 KGHSH, CDR2 LQKENI. Trimming stripped 3 bases from V and 3 bases from J, with 23 bases between. This CDR3 contains 18 residues. CDR3 sequence (DNA): TGTGCCAGCTCACCCTCCGAACCTGCAGGGGTGTTTTACTATGGCTACACCTCC. Encoded protein: CASSPSEPAGVFYYGYTS.

There are many counts of this clonotype. J is TRBJ2-7 and V is TRBV5-6; D not certain. V shed 7 bases and J shed 6 bases, with 14 bases lying between them. CDR3 size: 12 residues. The germline V gene encodes CDR1 SGHDT and CDR2 YYEEEE. The CDR3 bases are TGTGCCAGCCGGCGCAGTCCCGGCGAGCAGTACTTC. Its translation: CASRRSPGEQYF.

The V call is TRBV6-2 or TRBV6-3, the J call TRBJ2-3, with D uncertain. CDR1 MNHEY and CDR2 SVGEGT come from the germline V gene. This CDR3 has 14 residues. The ends were cut back, 0 bases at V and 0 bases at J, with 4 bases in the middle. The CDR3: CASSYSTSTDTQYF. In nucleotides, the CDR3 is TGTGCCAGCAGTTACTCGACAAGCACAGATACGCAGTATTTT.

The sample holds a few counts of this clonotype. The chain couples TRBV19 to TRBJ2-3, with D possibly being TRBD2 (5 bases). Between the trimmed V and J ends, which lost 3 bases and 0 bases, there was a span of 13 bases. This CDR3 has 16 amino acids. Germline values: CDR1 LNHDA, CDR2 SQIVND (reference sequence). In nucleotides, the CDR3 is TGTGCCAGTAGTATCGCAACTAGATCAAGCACAGATACGCAGTATTTT. Its translation is CASSIATRSSTDTQYF.